This TCR beta chain was obtained from a study of T cells in localized non-small cell lung cancer. Study observations and caveats: Owing to sequencing of a solitary tumor region, heterogeneity cannot be discounted. Longer overall survival associated with higher blood T cell density; shorter survival with higher adjacent-lung clonality. There was higher T cell clonality in uninvolved adjacent lung than in tumor, and it was highest there. In adjacent lung appeared a median 57 of the top 100 tumor clones.

Only in-frame clones appear in the TCRdb table, and some are missing; sequencing was by immunoSEQ multiplex PCR. The table includes tens of thousands of clones, around 87% detected once. Remarks on this clone: Its antigen is not identified.

The receptor comes from a man between 40 and 75 years old with stage III lung adenocarcinoma. Specimen: peripheral blood mononuclear cells, collected before any cancer treatment.

The CDR3 DNA reads TGTGCCAGCAGCCAGGACAGGTTGATCGGGGAGCTGTTTTTT. Its protein is CASSQDRLIGELFF. This chain connects TRBV7-7 to TRBJ2-2; TRBD1 aligns across 7 bases. Trimming at V came to 5 bases and at J to 7 bases, leaving 7 bases not matched to a gene. This CDR3 is built from 14 residues. CDR1 and CDR2 (germline): SSHAT, FNYEAQ (reference sequence).